The 30 T cell receptor beta chains given below trace back to one sample, sequenced in a study of post-analysis software for immune sequencing data. Prepared libraries of TCR beta cDNA carried unique molecular identifiers. Each CDR3 protein is one row after TCRdb ran MiXCR on the PCR reads. This sample yields about 820,000 distinct CDR3 sequences, of which roughly half are seen a single time; approximately 4.5% belongs to the top ten. No antigens are known for them. Study-level results: Compared with controls, patients had more of about 5 TRBV segments, including TRBV5-6, TRBV5-1 and TRBV20-1.

The sample comprised blood. The receptor set was obtained from a girl aged 10-17 years with multiple sclerosis.

The chain links TRBV5-1 to TRBJ2-5; no clear D. Germline CDR1 reads SGHRS; CDR2 reads YFSETQ. CDR3 length: 13 amino acids. Deletions cut 0 bases from V and 5 bases from J, with 8 bases between. CDR3 sequence: CASSLVGAETQYF. The DNA of the CDR3 is TGCGCCAGCAGCTTGGTAGGCGCTGAGACCCAGTACTTC. Full variable domain (outside the CDR3, taken from reference TRBV5-1 and TRBJ2-5): KAGVTQTPRYLIKTRGQQVTLSCSPISGHRSVSWYQQTPGQGLQFLFEYFSETQRNKGNFPGRFSGRQFSNSRSEMNVSTLELGDSALYLCASSLVGAETQYFGPGTRLLVL.

The chain recombines TRBV14 with TRBJ2-3; D gene uncertain. From germline, CDR1 is SGHDN and CDR2 FVKESK. V dropped 1 base and J dropped 5 bases, with 13 bases sitting between them. The CDR3 runs to 15 residues. CDR3 bases: TGTGCCAGCAGCCAAGTTTCGGGTATGATAGATACGCAGTATTTT. Amino acids: CASSQVSGMIDTQYF. The full variable domain, rest sourced from reference TRBV14 and TRBJ2-3, is EAGVTQFPSHSVIEKGQTVTLRCDPISGHDNLYWYRRVMGKEIKFLLHFVKESKQDESGMPNNRFLAERTGGTYSTLKVQPAELEDSGVYFCASSQVSGMIDTQYFGPGTRLTVL.

This clonotype was seen a few times. Here the CDR3 DNA reads TGCAGCGTTGAGCGACACCTTAACTATGGCTACACCTTC. This codes for CSVERHLNYGYTF. This sequence joins TRBV29-1 and TRBJ1-2; no reliable D call. This CDR3 has 13 residues. V was trimmed by 3 bases and J by 1 base, leaving 9 bases between them. Germline assignment: CDR1 SQVTM and CDR2 ANQGSEA.

As to this clonotype: A junction end diverges from the germline sequence, so it may reflect a read error. The gene calls are TRBV5-1 and TRBJ2-4; D could derive from TRBD1 or TRBD2 (5 bases each). The J call is uncertain, as TRBJ2-5 better fits the DNA end. The germline V gene has CDR1 SGHRS and CDR2 YFSETQ. This CDR3 has 15 amino acids. The CDR3 spells CANSLEGTLQETQYF. CDR3 coding DNA: TGCGCCAACAGCCTGGAAGGGACCCTCCAAGAGACCCAGTACTTC.

The chain has TRBV10-3 and TRBJ2-7; TRBD1 matches 9 bases. Germline assignment: CDR1 ENHRY and CDR2 SYGVKD. The CDR3 consists of 14 residues. Losses at the gene ends were 3 bases for V and 5 bases for J; bases not matched to a gene: 5. CDR3 residues: CAISDGQGSHEQYF. CDR3 in DNA: TGTGCCATCAGTGACGGACAGGGGTCCCACGAGCAGTACTTC.

Only a few counts were recorded for this clonotype. The V and J genes are TRBV27 and TRBJ2-1; D unresolved. The CDR3 has 16 residues. CDR1 is MNHEY, CDR2 SMNVEV, per germline (reference sequence). Trimming pared 2 bases from V and 0 bases from J, leaving 11 bases between. CDR3 nucleotides: TGTGCCAGCAGTTTACAGGACCGGAGCTCCTACAATGAGCAGTTCTTC. Its translation is CASSLQDRSSYNEQFF.

The CDR3 spells CASSQVFSQGIQPQHF. CDR3 nucleotide sequence: TGTGCCAGCAGCCAAGTTTTCTCACAGGGGATTCAGCCCCAGCATTTT. The chain combines TRBV4-2 with TRBJ1-5, with TRBD1 matching 7 bases. Germline V gene sequence: CDR1 LGHNA, CDR2 YNFKEQ. The CDR3 loop spans 16 amino acids. Losses at the gene ends were 1 base for V and 6 bases for J; bases not matched to a gene: 9.

The rearrangement links TRBV20-1 to TRBJ1-2; 7 positions agree with TRBD1. The germline V gene has CDR1 DFQATT and CDR2 SNEGSKA (reference sequence). The CDR3 is 12 amino acids. With V trimmed by 6 bases and J by 4 bases, 5 bases remained unmatched. In DNA form, the CDR3 reads TGCAGTGCCCCCGGGACAGTCTATGGCTACACCTTC. Translating gives CSAPGTVYGYTF.

A remark on this clonotype: The junction departs from the called germline gene at one end, perhaps through a read error. V gene TRBV15 combines with J gene TRBJ2-1; 9 bases are shared with TRBD1. CDR1 LNHNV and CDR2 YYDKDF come from the germline V gene (reference sequence). The length of the CDR3 is 16 residues. CDR3 sequence: CAASRDKTGGYNEQFF. The CDR3 DNA sequence: TGTGCCGCCAGCAGAGATAAGACAGGGGGCTACAATGAGCAGTTCTTC.

This clonotype has a handful of counts. The chain carries TRBV20-1 and TRBJ2-3; unclear D gene. V was shortened by 5 bases and J by 4 bases, with 13 bases between the two germline ends. The CDR3 spans 13 residues. Germline CDR1 reads DFQATT; CDR2 reads SNEGSKA (reference sequence). For the CDR3, the DNA is TGCAGTGCTGGCGGCTCCTGGGCAGATACGCAGTATTTT. Its protein product is CSAGGSWADTQYF.

The chain employs TRBV4-2 and TRBJ1-2; maybe TRBD1 (5 bases). There are 17 residues in the CDR3. Germline V gene lookup returns CDR1 LGHNA and CDR2 YNFKEQ. The V end was cut by 1 base, the J end by 4 bases, with 19 bases between. For the CDR3, the DNA is TGTGCCAGCAGCCAAGGGGGCGGGGTTTCCAAGGGCTATGGCTACACCTTC. It translates to CASSQGGGVSKGYGYTF.

This chain joins TRBV27 and TRBJ2-7; 7 nucleotides agree with TRBD2. V lost 4 bases to trimming and J lost 3 bases; unmatched junction nucleotides: 9. This CDR3 comprises 15 residues. From germline, CDR1 is MNHEY and CDR2 SMNVEV (reference sequence). CDR3 DNA: TGTGCCAGCAGTTCGTACGGGAGGAGGAGCTACGAGCAGTACTTC. This codes for CASSSYGRRSYEQYF.

The rearrangement uses TRBV5-1 and TRBJ2-7; the D gene is possibly TRBD1 (6 bases). V lost 1 base, J lost 6 bases, and 32 bases lay in between. This CDR3 spans 20 amino acids. CDR1 SGHRS and CDR2 YFSETQ come from the germline V gene. Written as DNA, the CDR3 is TGCGCCAGCAGCTTGTCTGGGATCGCCCCGGCAGGGGCCCTAGGGACCGAGCAGTACTTC. Translation gives CASSLSGIAPAGALGTEQYF.

This clonotype was picked up many times. The chain employs TRBV29-1 and TRBJ2-7, with D tentatively TRBD1 (6 bases). Germline V CDR1 and CDR2: SQVTM, ANQGSEA. The CDR3 loop spans 12 amino acids. Trimming stripped 6 bases from V and 2 bases from J, with 11 bases between. Here the CDR3 DNA reads TGCAGCGTCGGTCGGGACACCTACGAGCAGTACTTC. Translating gives CSVGRDTYEQYF.

The genes are TRBV7-8 and TRBJ1-2; 10 bases are a match to TRBD1. The length of the CDR3 is 17 residues. Germline V gene lookup returns CDR1 SGHVS and CDR2 FQNEAQ. V lost 1 base, J lost 6 bases, and 11 bases stayed unmatched. The CDR3 DNA reads as TGTGCCAGCAGCTTAGAGGCTTGGGACAGGGGAGTTCATGGCTACACCTTC. Its translation: CASSLEAWDRGVHGYTF.

J is TRBJ1-2 and V is TRBV5-1; D is perhaps TRBD1 (5 bases). Deletions cut 6 bases from V and 4 bases from J, with 13 bases between. Germline-derived CDR1 and CDR2 are SGHRS and YFSETQ. The CDR3 has 13 residues. CDR3 bases: TGCGCCAGCAAATCGTACCAGGGCTATGGCTACACCTTC. Encoded protein: CASKSYQGYGYTF.

The rearrangement uses TRBV20-1 and TRBJ2-5; D is ambiguous. The J call may be wrong; the DNA end is better matched by TRBJ2-7. Per the germline V gene, CDR1 is DFQATT and CDR2 is SNEGSKA (reference sequence). The CDR3 extends over 12 amino acids. For the CDR3, the DNA is TGCAGTGCTAGTCACAGTAGCTACGAGCAGTACTTC. As protein: CSASHSSYEQYF.

The chain is built from TRBV5-1 and TRBJ2-4; 10 nucleotides agree with TRBD1. The end of the DNA fits TRBJ2-7 better, so the J call may be wrong. The CDR3 sequence is 17 residues long. In germline, CDR1 is SGHRS, CDR2 YFSETQ. The CDR3 region is CASSLAGTGALSYEQYF. The CDR3 nucleotides are TGCGCCAGCAGCTTGGCGGGGACAGGGGCCCTATCCTACGAGCAGTACTTC.

The V and J genes are TRBV12-3 or TRBV12-4 and TRBJ2-5; TRBD2 agrees at 8 bases. Trimming took 7 bases from V and 1 from J; bases not matched to a gene: 14. The CDR3 is 17 amino acids. The CDR3 DNA sequence: TGTGCCAGCATCCTACGGAGCGGGAGCGACGGCCAAGAGACCCAGTACTTC. Translation gives CASILRSGSDGQETQYF.

This chain joins TRBV7-2 and TRBJ2-1; 10 positions agree with TRBD2. The germline gives CDR1 SGHTA, CDR2 FQGNSA. The V and J ends lost 2 bases and 8 bases, in that order; junction bases with no gene match: 9. This CDR3 has 16 amino acids. CDR3 DNA: TGTGCCAGCAGCTTAAATCCGGGACTAGCGTGGGATGAGCAGTTCTTC. Translation: CASSLNPGLAWDEQFF.

This clonotype has more than one count but fewer than ten. CDR3 nucleotide sequence: TGCGCCAGCAGTGACCCAGTAGGCGGGGAGATCACAGATACGCAGTATTTT. Amino acid sequence: CASSDPVGGEITDTQYF. This rearrangement joins TRBV10-2 to TRBJ2-3; D is perhaps TRBD2 (6 bases). Germline V gives CDR1 WSHSY, CDR2 SAAADI. Trimming cost V 3 bases and J 2 bases, with 18 bases left between them. CDR3 length: 17 residues.

In its sample, this clonotype was seen a few times. The genes are TRBV5-1 and TRBJ2-1; D possibly matches TRBD1 or TRBD2 (5 bases each). The CDR3 has 16 amino acids. Germline CDR1 is SGHRS and CDR2 is YFSETQ. V lost 5 bases to trimming and J lost 0 bases, with 15 bases between them. The CDR3 loop is CASRPLGESSYNEQFF. The CDR3 DNA reads TGCGCCAGCAGACCATTAGGGGAGAGCTCCTACAATGAGCAGTTCTTC.

The chain carries TRBV3-1 and TRBJ2-7; no clear D. In germline, CDR1 is LGHDT, CDR2 YNNKEL (reference sequence). V lost 2 bases and J lost 6, with 11 bases in between. The CDR3 is made up of 13 amino acids. CDR3 coding DNA: TGTGCCAGCAGCCAAAGGCGCTTGGGCGAGCAGTACTTC. This codes for CASSQRRLGEQYF.

The chain has TRBV5-1 and TRBJ2-1, with 8 bases aligning to TRBD1. CDR1 SGHRS and CDR2 YFSETQ come from the germline V gene. Unmatched junction bases numbered 14, after V lost 5 bases and J lost 10 bases. This CDR3 contains 15 residues. DNA for the CDR3: TGCGCCAGCAGAGGACCTGGACAGGGAAGTAAGGAGCAGTTCTTC. This gives the protein CASRGPGQGSKEQFF.

This sequence joins TRBV6-5 and TRBJ2-3; 11 positions agree with TRBD2. Looked up from germline, CDR1 is MNHEY and CDR2 is SVGAGI. The length of the CDR3 is 21 residues. V lost 2 bases to trimming and J lost 2 bases; unmatched junction nucleotides: 18. The CDR3 sequence is CASSYGPIGPTSGDPTDTQYF. The CDR3 nucleotides read TGTGCCAGCAGTTACGGCCCCATTGGTCCGACTAGCGGGGATCCCACAGATACGCAGTATTTT.

This rearrangement joins TRBV5-1 to TRBJ2-7; D gene ambiguous. The germline gives CDR1 SGHRS, CDR2 YFSETQ. Trimming removed 0 bases at V and 0 bases at J, with 7 bases between. This CDR3 has 14 residues. Here the CDR3 reads CASSLEDTSYEQYF. CDR3 nucleotide sequence: TGCGCCAGCAGCTTGGAAGACACCTCCTACGAGCAGTACTTC.

This clonotype was detected only a few times. V gene TRBV7-9 combines with J gene TRBJ1-2; D unclear. The length of the CDR3 is 13 residues. Trimming left V 3 bases short and J 6 bases short, with 11 bases between. Germline values: CDR1 SEHNR, CDR2 FQNEAQ (reference sequence). The CDR3 here is CASSLAGRDGYTF. The CDR3 bases are TGTGCCAGCAGCTTGGCGGGCCGTGATGGCTACACCTTC.

This clonotype has more than one count but fewer than ten. V gene TRBV18 combines with J gene TRBJ2-4, with TRBD1 matching 8 bases. V lost 3 bases and J lost 13; bases outside the gene matches: 11. Germline-derived CDR1 and CDR2 are KGHSH and LQKENI. This CDR3 is 14 amino acids long. CDR3 sequence (DNA): TGTGCCAGCTCACCGGACAGGGTCCTACGAGAGCAGTACTTC. Residues: CASSPDRVLREQYF.

The chain recombines TRBV28 with TRBJ2-5; weak D call: TRBD2 (5 bases). This CDR3 comprises 12 residues. Looked up from germline, CDR1 is MDHEN and CDR2 is SYDVKM. V lost 11 bases, J lost 11 bases, and 21 bases lay in between. CDR3: CALRDSALEQYF. CDR3 nucleotide sequence: TGTGCCCTCCGGGATAGCGCACTAGAGCAGTACTTC.

This clonotype was seen a few times. The CDR3: CASSFPAGSPDTQYF. In nucleotides, the CDR3 is TGTGCCAGCAGCTTCCCAGCGGGGTCCCCAGATACGCAGTATTTT. This sequence joins TRBV7-8 and TRBJ2-3; 7 bases are shared with TRBD2. The CDR3 consists of 15 residues. CDR1 is SGHVS, CDR2 FQNEAQ, per germline. The trim removed 3 bases at V and 4 bases at J, leaving 7 bases unmatched.